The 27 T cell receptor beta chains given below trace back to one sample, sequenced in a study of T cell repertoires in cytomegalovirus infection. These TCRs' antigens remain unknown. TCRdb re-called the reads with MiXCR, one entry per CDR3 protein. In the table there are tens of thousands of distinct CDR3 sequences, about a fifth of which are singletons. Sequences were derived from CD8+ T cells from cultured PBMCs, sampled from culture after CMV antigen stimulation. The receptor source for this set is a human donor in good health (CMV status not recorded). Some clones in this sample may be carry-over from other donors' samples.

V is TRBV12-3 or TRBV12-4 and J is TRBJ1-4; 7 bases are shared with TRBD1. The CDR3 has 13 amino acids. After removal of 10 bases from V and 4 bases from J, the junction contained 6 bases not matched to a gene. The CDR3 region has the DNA TGTGCCACGCCGGGACAGCTTAATGAAAAACTGTTTTTT. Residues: CATPGQLNEKLFF.

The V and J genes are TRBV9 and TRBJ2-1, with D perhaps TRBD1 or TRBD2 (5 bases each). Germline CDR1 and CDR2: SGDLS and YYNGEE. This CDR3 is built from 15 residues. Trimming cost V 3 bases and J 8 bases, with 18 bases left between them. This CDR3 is CASSAEGTEVDEQFF. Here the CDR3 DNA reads TGTGCCAGCAGCGCCGAAGGGACCGAGGTCGATGAGCAGTTCTTC. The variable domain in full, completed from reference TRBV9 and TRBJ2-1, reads DSGVTQTPKHLITATGQRVTLRCSPRSGDLSVYWYQQSLDQGLQFLIQYYNGEERAKGNILERFSAQQFPDLHSELNLSSLELGDSALYFCASSAEGTEVDEQFFGPGTRLTVL.

CDR3 nucleotide sequence: TGTGCTAGTGGTCTCGGACCCCAACCTGGCTACACTGAAGCTTTCTTT. Its translation: CASGLGPQPGYTEAFF. The chain carries TRBV12-5 and TRBJ1-1; D ambiguous. Trimming took off 5 bases at V and 3 bases at J, with 19 bases between the two ends. The CDR3 has 16 amino acids. The germline gives CDR1 LGHNT, CDR2 FRNRAP.

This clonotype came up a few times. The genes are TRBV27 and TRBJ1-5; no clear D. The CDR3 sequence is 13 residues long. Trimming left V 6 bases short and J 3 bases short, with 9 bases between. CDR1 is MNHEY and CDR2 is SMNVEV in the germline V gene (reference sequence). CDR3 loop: CASSHWDNQPQHF. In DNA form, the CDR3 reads TGTGCCAGCAGCCACTGGGACAATCAGCCCCAGCATTTT.

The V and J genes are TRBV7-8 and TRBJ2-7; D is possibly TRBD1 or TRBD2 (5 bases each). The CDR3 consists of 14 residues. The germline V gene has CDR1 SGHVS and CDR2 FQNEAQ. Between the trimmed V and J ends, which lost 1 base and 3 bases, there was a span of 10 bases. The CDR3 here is CASSLGDGLYEQYF. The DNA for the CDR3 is TGTGCCAGCAGCTTAGGGGACGGACTCTACGAGCAGTACTTC.

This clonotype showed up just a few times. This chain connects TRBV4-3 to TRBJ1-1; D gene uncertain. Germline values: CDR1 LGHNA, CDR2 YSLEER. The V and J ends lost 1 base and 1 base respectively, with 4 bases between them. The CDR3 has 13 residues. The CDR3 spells CASSQGRNTEAFF. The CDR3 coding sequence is TGCGCCAGCAGCCAAGGGAGGAACACTGAAGCTTTCTTT.

CDR3 amino acids: CSVRTGKDEQFF. The CDR3 region has the DNA TGCAGCGTTCGGACAGGGAAGGATGAGCAGTTCTTC. The chain combines TRBV29-1 with TRBJ2-1; 8 bases are a match to TRBD1. Germline V gene lookup returns CDR1 SQVTM and CDR2 ANQGSEA. After removal of 5 bases from V and 8 bases from J, the junction contained 5 bases not matched to a gene. This CDR3 is 12 amino acids long.

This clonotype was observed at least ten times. CDR3 region: CASSFRYGTEAFF. The CDR3 DNA follows: TGCGCCAGCAGCTTCAGATATGGCACTGAAGCTTTCTTT. The chain combines TRBV5-1 with TRBJ1-1; no clear D. V gave up 2 bases and J gave up 4 bases, with 9 bases separating them. This CDR3 region has 13 residues. Germline V gives CDR1 SGHRS, CDR2 YFSETQ.

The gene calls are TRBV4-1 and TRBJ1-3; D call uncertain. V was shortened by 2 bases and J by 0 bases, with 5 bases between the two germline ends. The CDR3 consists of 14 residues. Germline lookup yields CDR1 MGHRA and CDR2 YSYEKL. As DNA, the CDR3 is TGCGCCAGCAGCCAACCGAGCTCTGGAAACACCATATATTTT. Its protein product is CASSQPSSGNTIYF.

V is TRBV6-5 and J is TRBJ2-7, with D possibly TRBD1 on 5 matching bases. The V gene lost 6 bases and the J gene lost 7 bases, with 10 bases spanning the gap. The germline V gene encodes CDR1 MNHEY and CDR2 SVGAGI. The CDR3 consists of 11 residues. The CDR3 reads CASSAGLEQYF. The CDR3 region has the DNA TGTGCCAGCAGCGCAGGGTTAGAGCAGTACTTC.

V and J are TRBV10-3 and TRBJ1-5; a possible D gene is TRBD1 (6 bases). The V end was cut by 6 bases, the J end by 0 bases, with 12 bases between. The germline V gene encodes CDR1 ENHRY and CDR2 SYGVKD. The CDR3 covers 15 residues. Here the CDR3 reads CAISQQGFSNQPQHF. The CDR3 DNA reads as TGTGCCATCAGCCAACAGGGTTTTAGCAATCAGCCCCAGCATTTT.

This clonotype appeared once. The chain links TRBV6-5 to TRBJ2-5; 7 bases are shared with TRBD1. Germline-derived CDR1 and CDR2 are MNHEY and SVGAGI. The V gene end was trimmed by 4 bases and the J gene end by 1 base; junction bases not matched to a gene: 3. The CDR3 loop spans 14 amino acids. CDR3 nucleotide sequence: TGTGCCAGCAGTTTACGACAGGGCCAAGAGACCCAGTACTTC. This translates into CASSLRQGQETQYF.

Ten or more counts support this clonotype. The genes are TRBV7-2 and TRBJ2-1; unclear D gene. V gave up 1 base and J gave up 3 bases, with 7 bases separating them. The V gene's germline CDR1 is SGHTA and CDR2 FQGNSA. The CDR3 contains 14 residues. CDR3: CASSLEVLYNEQFF. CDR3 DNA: TGTGCCAGCAGCTTAGAGGTCCTCTACAATGAGCAGTTCTTC.

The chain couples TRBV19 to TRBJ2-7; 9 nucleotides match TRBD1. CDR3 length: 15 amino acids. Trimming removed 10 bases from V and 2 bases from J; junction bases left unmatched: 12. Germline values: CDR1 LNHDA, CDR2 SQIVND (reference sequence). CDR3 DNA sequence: TGTGCCACTACCGCCGGGACAGGGATTGCCTACGAGCAGTACTTC. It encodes CATTAGTGIAYEQYF.

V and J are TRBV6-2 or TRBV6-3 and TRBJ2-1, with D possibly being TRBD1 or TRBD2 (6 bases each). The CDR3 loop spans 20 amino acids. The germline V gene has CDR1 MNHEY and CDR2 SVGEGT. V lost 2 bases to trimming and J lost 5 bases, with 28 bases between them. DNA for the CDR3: TGTGCCAGCAGTTACCCCCCCGCAGCGTCCGGGGGCCCGTTCCACAATGAGCAGTTCTTC. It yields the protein CASSYPPAASGGPFHNEQFF.

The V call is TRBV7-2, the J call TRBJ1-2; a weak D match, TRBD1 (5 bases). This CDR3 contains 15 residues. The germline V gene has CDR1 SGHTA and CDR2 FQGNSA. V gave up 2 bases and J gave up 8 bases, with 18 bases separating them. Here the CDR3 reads CASSLSPDTRKGYTF. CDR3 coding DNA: TGTGCCAGCAGCTTAAGTCCGGACACCAGGAAGGGCTACACCTTC.

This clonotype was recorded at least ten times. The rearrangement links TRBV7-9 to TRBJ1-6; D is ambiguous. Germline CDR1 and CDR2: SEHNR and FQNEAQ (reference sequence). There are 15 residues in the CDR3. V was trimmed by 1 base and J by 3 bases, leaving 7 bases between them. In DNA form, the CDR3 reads TGTGCCAGCAGCTTAGGTTCAGTCTATAATTCACCCCTCCACTTT. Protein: CASSLGSVYNSPLHF.

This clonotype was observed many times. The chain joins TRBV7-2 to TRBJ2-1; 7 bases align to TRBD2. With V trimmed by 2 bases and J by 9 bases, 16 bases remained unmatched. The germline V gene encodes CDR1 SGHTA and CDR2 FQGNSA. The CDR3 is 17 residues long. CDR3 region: CASSLNVRLAAGGEQFF. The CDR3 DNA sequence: TGTGCCAGCAGCTTAAATGTTAGGCTAGCGGCCGGCGGTGAGCAGTTCTTC.

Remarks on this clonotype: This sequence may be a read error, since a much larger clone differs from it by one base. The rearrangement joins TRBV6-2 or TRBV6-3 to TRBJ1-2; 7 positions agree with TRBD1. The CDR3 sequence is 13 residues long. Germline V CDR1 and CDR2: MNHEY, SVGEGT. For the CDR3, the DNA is TGTGTCAGCGGACCCGACAGGGCAAGGGGCTACACCTTC. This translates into CVSGPDRARGYTF.

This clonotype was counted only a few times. This CDR3 is CASSQDQGAGYGYTF. The CDR3 nucleotides read TGTGCCAGCAGCCAAGATCAGGGGGCAGGCTATGGCTACACCTTC. The V call is TRBV14, the J call TRBJ1-2; the match to TRBD1 covers 8 bases. The trim removed 0 bases at V and 4 bases at J, leaving 4 bases unmatched. Germline assignment: CDR1 SGHDN and CDR2 FVKESK. CDR3 length equals 15 residues.

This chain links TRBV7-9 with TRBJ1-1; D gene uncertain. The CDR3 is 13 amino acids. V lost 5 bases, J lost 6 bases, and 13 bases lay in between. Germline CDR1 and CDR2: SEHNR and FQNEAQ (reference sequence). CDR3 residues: CASSPRTDSEAFF. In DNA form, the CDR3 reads TGTGCCAGCAGCCCAAGGACGGACTCTGAAGCTTTCTTT. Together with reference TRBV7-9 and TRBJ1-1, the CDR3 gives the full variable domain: DTGVSQNPRHKITKRGQNVTFRCDPISEHNRLYWYRQTLGQGPEFLTYFQNEAQLEKSRLLSDRFSAERPKGSFSTLEIQRTEQGDSAMYLCASSPRTDSEAFFGQGTRLTVV.

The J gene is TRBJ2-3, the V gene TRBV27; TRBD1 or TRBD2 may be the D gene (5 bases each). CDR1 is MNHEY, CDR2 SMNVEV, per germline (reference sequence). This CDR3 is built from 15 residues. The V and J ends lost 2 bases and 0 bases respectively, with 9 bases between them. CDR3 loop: CASSLRDGSTDTQYF. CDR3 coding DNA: TGTGCCAGCAGTTTAAGGGACGGAAGCACAGATACGCAGTATTTT.

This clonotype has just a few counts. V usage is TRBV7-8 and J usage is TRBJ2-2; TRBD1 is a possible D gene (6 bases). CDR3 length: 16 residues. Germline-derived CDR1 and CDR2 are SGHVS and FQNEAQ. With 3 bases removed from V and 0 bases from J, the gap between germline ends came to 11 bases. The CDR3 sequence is CASSFDRTTNTGELFF. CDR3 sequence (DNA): TGTGCCAGCAGCTTCGACAGGACCACGAACACCGGGGAGCTGTTTTTT.

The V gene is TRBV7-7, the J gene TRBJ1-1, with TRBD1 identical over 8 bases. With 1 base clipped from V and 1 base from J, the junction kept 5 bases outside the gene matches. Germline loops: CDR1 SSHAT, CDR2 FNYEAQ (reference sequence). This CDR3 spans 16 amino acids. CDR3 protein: CASSLGGDRTNTEAFF. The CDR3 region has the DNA TGTGCCAGCAGCTTAGGGGGGGACAGGACGAACACTGAAGCTTTCTTT.

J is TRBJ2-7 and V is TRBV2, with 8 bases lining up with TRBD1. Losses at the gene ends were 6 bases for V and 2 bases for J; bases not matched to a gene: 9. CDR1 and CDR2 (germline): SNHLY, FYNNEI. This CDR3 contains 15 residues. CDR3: CASRSTGQATYEQYF. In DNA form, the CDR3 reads TGTGCCAGCAGGTCAACGGGACAGGCCACCTACGAGCAGTACTTC.

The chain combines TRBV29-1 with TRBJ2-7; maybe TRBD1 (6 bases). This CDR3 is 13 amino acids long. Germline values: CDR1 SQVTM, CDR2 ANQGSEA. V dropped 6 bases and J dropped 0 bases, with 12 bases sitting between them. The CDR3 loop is CSVLQGPSYEQYF. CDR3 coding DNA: TGCAGCGTACTACAGGGTCCCTCCTACGAGCAGTACTTC.

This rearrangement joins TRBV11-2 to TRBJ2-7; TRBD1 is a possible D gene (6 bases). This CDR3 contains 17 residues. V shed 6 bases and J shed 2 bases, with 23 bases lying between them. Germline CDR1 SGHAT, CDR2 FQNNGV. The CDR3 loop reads CASSGFGTTYSPYEQYF. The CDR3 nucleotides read TGTGCCAGCAGTGGATTCGGGACAACCTATTCACCCTACGAGCAGTACTTC.